This T cell receptor (beta chain) was captured by sequencing in a study of T cell responses to AZD1222 COVID-19 vaccine. Study as a whole: Second-dose groups at about 4 or about 12 weeks were pooled.

This table comes from immunoSEQ multiplex PCR, and its TCRdb copy is limited to in-frame clones, with some not included. There are approximately 110,000 clones in the sample; around 82% occur only once, and about 6.2% lies in the top ten. CDR1 and CDR2 (germline): SQVTM, ANQGSEA. V dropped 8 bases and J dropped 6; count of bases not matched to a gene: 8. The CDR3 is 12 residues long. This clone was detected once. Its cognate antigen is unknown. Study-wide results and limits: Spike-wide coverage was observed for vaccine-associated CD4 TCRs, with dominant responses at 160-218 and 743-854. Researchers took repertoire samples only after the peak T cell response had come.

The V gene is TRBV29-1, the J gene TRBJ2-7, with TRBD1 matching 9 bases. This specimen consisted of peripheral blood, obtained on day 0 of AZD1222 vaccination. This receptor was identified in an adult in good health. The CDR3 region has the DNA TGCAGCATAGAAACAGGGGGCGTCGAGCAGTACTTC. It encodes CSIETGGVEQYF.